This T cell receptor (beta chain) was profiled in a study of cytomegalovirus exposure and HLA in healthy donors. This PCR relied on a set of 60 Vbeta primers and 13 Jbeta primers. Produced via immunoSEQ multiplex PCR; TCRdb's table is partial and in-frame only. Recorded here are about 99,000 clones; the top ten clones represent 3% to 3.5%. V lost 1 base to trimming and J lost 8 bases; unmatched junction nucleotides: 3. The length of the CDR3 is 15 residues. Germline CDR1 reads MNHNS; CDR2 reads SASEGT. The sequence derives from a man aged 35-49 years in good health and CMV-seronegative. The V gene is TRBV6-1, the J gene TRBJ1-6, with 9 positions matching TRBD1. The sequencing input was PBMCs. The CDR3 DNA reads TGTGCCAGCAGTGAAGGACAGGGGGGTTATTCACCCCTCCACTTT. As protein: CASSEGQGGYSPLHF.